What follows are 7 T cell receptor beta chains derived from one specimen sequenced in a study of shared clonotypes between healthy human individuals. Assay: immunoSEQ multiplex PCR; the TCRdb copy retains only in-frame clones and omits some. The sample lists hundreds of thousands of clones, roughly 92% occurring once. Naive CD8 cells, CD45RO-negative and positively selected for CCR7, excluded terminally differentiated effector memory CD45RA+ cells. The sample taken for sequencing was naive CD8+ T cells sorted from blood. All receptors come from a man aged 25-45 years in good health.

On this clone itself: The sample contains more than one DNA sequence encoding this CDR3. This chain joins TRBV27 and TRBJ2-1; 7 bases align to TRBD1. In germline, CDR1 is MNHEY, CDR2 SMNVEV (reference sequence). The junction had 4 bases not matched to a gene; V was cut back by 4 bases and J by 7 bases. The CDR3 has 13 residues. CDR3 amino acids: CASSSGQLNEQFF. CDR3 in DNA: TGTGCCAGCAGTTCGGGACAGTTAAATGAGCAGTTCTTC.

CDR3 in amino acids: CASAGTAYEQYF. For the CDR3, the DNA is TGTGCCAGTGCCGGGACAGCCTACGAGCAGTACTTC. The chain is built from TRBV28 and TRBJ2-7; 7 positions agree with TRBD1. This CDR3 is 12 amino acids long. Germline CDR1 reads MDHEN; CDR2 reads SYDVKM. The V and J ends lost 9 bases and 2 bases, in that order; junction bases with no gene match: 4.

CDR3 amino acids: CASSLSASAVYEQYF. CDR3 DNA: TGTGCCAGCAGTCTCTCGGCTAGCGCCGTCTACGAGCAGTACTTC. The rearrangement joins TRBV7-9 to TRBJ2-7, with a tentative D call TRBD2 (6 bases). The germline V and J ends were trimmed by 6 bases and 3 bases, with 18 bases remaining between them. Germline CDR1 and CDR2: SEHNR and FQNEAQ (reference sequence). This CDR3 comprises 15 residues.

This clone was seen a single time. The chain couples TRBV6-1 to TRBJ1-4; D is ambiguous. Trimming removed 2 bases from V and 5 bases from J, with 12 bases in between. The CDR3 has 15 amino acids. Looked up from germline, CDR1 is MNHNS and CDR2 is SASEGT. As DNA, the CDR3 is TGTGCCAGCAGTGAACTTGGCGGTTGGAATGAAAAACTGTTTTTT. Translated: CASSELGGWNEKLFF.

The J gene is TRBJ2-2, the V gene TRBV9; D gene uncertain. Germline V lookup: CDR1 SGDLS, CDR2 YYNGEE. The V gene lost 3 bases and the J gene lost 6 bases, with 9 bases spanning the gap. This CDR3 is built from 13 residues. The CDR3 reads CASSDIRAGELFF. In DNA form, the CDR3 reads TGTGCCAGCAGCGATATTAGGGCCGGGGAGCTGTTTTTT.

The chain couples TRBV7-2 to TRBJ2-1, with TRBD2 matching over 7 bases. Trimming removed 0 bases from V and 15 bases from J; junction bases left unmatched: 8. The CDR3 extends over 13 amino acids. Germline V gene sequence: CDR1 SGHTA, CDR2 FQGNSA. Here the CDR3 reads CASSLALGGSLFF. As DNA, the CDR3 is TGTGCCAGCAGCTTAGCGCTGGGAGGGTCATTGTTCTTC.

The chain combines TRBV27 with TRBJ2-7, with 7 bases identical to TRBD1. CDR1 is MNHEY, CDR2 SMNVEV, per germline (reference sequence). The CDR3 length is 15 residues. The CDR3 reads CATRETGFLTYEQYF. DNA for the CDR3: TGTGCTACCAGGGAGACAGGGTTTCTCACCTACGAGCAGTACTTC.